This T cell receptor beta chain emerged from a study of blood T cells in healthy people across ages. Study-level background: The template switching approach captured approximately one barcoded beta molecule for every two T cells.

On this clonotype itself: Its antigen is unidentified.

Isolated per sample were at least 7 million PBMCs. The germline gives CDR1 DFQATT, CDR2 SNEGSKA (reference sequence). The CDR3 is 13 amino acids. V lost 6 bases to trimming and J lost 5 bases; unmatched junction nucleotides: 5. The use of a sample-barcoded 5' primer and a J-beta primer mix characterized a second PCR of roughly 6 to 11 cycles. TCRdb processed the 5' RACE reads anew with MiXCR; each CDR3 protein has one entry. The sample comprises some 700,000 distinct CDR3 sequences, roughly 45% of which are singletons, and 20% to 25% rests with the top ten. Overall study findings and caveats: Aged donors had fewer naive CD4+ cells and lower diversity than long-lived donors.

Material for sequencing was blood. The clonotype comes from a woman aged 55-69 years in good health. The V and J genes are TRBV20-1 and TRBJ1-2; 11 bases line up with TRBD1. DNA of the CDR3: TGCAGTGCCCCGGGACAGGGGGTTTATGGCTACACCTTC. Translation gives CSAPGQGVYGYTF.